Presented here are 5 T cell receptor beta chains from one specimen sequenced in a study of blood T cell repertoires in COVID-19. Sequenced by immunoSEQ multiplex PCR; TCRdb stores in-frame clones only, minus some. Among over 400,000 clones listed, about 88% were seen once. Sequencing used PBMCs or T cells enriched from blood (not recorded which). These receptors originate from a woman between 55 and 75 years old who had recovered from COVID-19.

The rearrangement links TRBV11-3 to TRBJ1-3; unclear D gene. The CDR3 is 15 amino acids. CDR1 and CDR2 (germline): SGHNT, YENEEA. V was cut by 0 bases and J by 3 bases, with 9 bases left in between. CDR3 nucleotides: TGTGCCAGCAGCTTAGAAGGCGGCGGTGGAAACACCATATATTTT. Residues: CASSLEGGGGNTIYF.

The CDR3 bases are TGTGCCAGCTCACCCAACAGGGGGCAGCTTAGCAATCAGCCCCAGCATTTT. It translates to CASSPNRGQLSNQPQHF. The chain employs TRBV18 and TRBJ1-5; the match to TRBD1 covers 9 bases. This CDR3 spans 17 amino acids. V was clipped by 3 bases and J by 0 bases; unmatched bases: 6. Germline CDR1 and CDR2: KGHSH and LQKENI.

The chain is built from TRBV7-2 and TRBJ1-4; 8 nucleotides align to TRBD1. With V trimmed by 2 bases and J by 7 bases, 6 bases remained unmatched. CDR1 and CDR2 from the germline V gene are SGHTA and FQGNSA. The CDR3 is made up of 15 amino acids. DNA of the CDR3: TGTGCCAGCAGCTTAAGCAGGGGGCGCTTTGAAAAACTGTTTTTT. Translation gives CASSLSRGRFEKLFF.

The rearrangement joins TRBV3-1 (or the pseudogene TRBV3-2) to TRBJ1-2; D possibly corresponds to TRBD1 (5 bases). Germline CDR1 reads LGHDT; CDR2 reads YNNKEL (reference sequence). The CDR3 loop spans 15 amino acids. V was clipped by 0 bases and J by 4 bases, with 12 bases between them. For the CDR3, the DNA is TGTGCCAGCAGCCAAGAAAGGGGAAGACCCTATGGCTACACCTTC. Its translation is CASSQERGRPYGYTF.

The chain carries TRBV2 and TRBJ1-2; tentatively, D is TRBD1 (6 bases). CDR1 and CDR2 (germline): SNHLY, FYNNEI. The CDR3 loop spans 11 amino acids. Trimming took 10 bases from V and 8 from J, leaving 14 bases between them. The CDR3 DNA reads TGTGCCACCGAGAACAGGGACGGCTACACCTTC. Its translation is CATENRDGYTF.